The present T cell receptor beta chain was sequenced within a study of blood T cell repertoires in COVID-19. Looked up from germline, CDR1 is GTSNPN and CDR2 is SVGIG (reference sequence). The CDR3 sequence is 13 residues long. V lost 0 bases and J 1 base, leaving 4 bases between the germline ends. In the original workflow: Nucleated cell number was recorded as an estimate derived from reference gene primer amplification. Libraries were prepared by immunoSEQ multiplex PCR; TCRdb keeps only in-frame clonotypes and omits some of them. The D gene and trimming were derived from the DNA, and the V and J assignments and clone size from that table. The table shows approximately 500,000 clones, with around nine tenths occurring only once.

The chain employs TRBV30 and TRBJ1-3; D ambiguous. This TCR was recovered from a woman in her 50s with COVID-19, enrolled during active disease. Sequenced material: peripheral blood. The CDR3 region has the DNA TGTGCCTGGAGTGTGACTTCTGGAAACACCATATATTTT. This gives the protein CAWSVTSGNTIYF.